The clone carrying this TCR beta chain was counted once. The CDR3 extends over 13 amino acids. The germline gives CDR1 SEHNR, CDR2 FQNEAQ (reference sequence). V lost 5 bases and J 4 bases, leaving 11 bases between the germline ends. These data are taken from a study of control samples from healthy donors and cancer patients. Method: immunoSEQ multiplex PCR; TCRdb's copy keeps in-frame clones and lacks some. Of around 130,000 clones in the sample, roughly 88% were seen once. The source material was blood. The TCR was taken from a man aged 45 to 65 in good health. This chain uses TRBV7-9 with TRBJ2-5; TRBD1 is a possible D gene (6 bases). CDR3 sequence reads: CASSDTGTETQYF. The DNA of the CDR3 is TGTGCCAGCAGCGATACAGGGACAGAGACCCAGTACTTC.